Following are 15 T cell receptor beta chains from one sample sequenced in a study of vaccination and CD4 T cells after COVID-19. Oncomine TCR Beta short-read sequencing was applied to DNA from cultured CD4+ T cells. Genomic DNA from cultured CD4+ T cells was extracted. TCRdb itself ran the PCR reads through MiXCR, one entry per CDR3 protein. Of several thousand distinct CDR3 sequences in the sample, 36% were seen once. The antigens for these receptors are not known. Treatment of the sample: approximately nine-day PBMC culture with coronavirus spike peptide pools or control peptides (ViraFEST assay). Gathered ahead of the COVID-19 pandemic (2011-2018) were the CD4+ T cells of the unexposed donor. Sequenced: CD4+ T cells from blood, cultured in vitro. These receptors were taken from a human donor in good health.

V and J are TRBV12-3 or TRBV12-4 and TRBJ1-6; TRBD1 matches at 7 bases. Trimming cost V 5 bases and J 8 bases; bases outside gene matches: 9. The CDR3 extends over 15 amino acids. The CDR3 sequence is CASSQRQGGDSPLHF. The DNA of the CDR3 is TGTGCCAGCAGTCAACGACAGGGTGGAGATTCACCCCTCCACTTT.

The chain is built from TRBV7-3 and TRBJ2-1, with TRBD2 matching over 15 bases. The junction had 10 bases not matched to a gene; V was cut back by 4 bases and J by 0 bases. Germline V gives CDR1 SGHTA, CDR2 FQGTGA. The CDR3 is 20 residues long. CDR3 in amino acids: CASSSPNRTSGRASYNEQFF. In nucleotides, the CDR3 is TGTGCCAGCAGCTCCCCTAACCGGACTAGCGGGAGGGCCTCCTACAATGAGCAGTTCTTC. Drawing the rest from reference TRBV7-3 and TRBJ2-1, the complete variable domain is GAGVSQTPSNKVTEKGKYVELRCDPISGHTALYWYRQSLGQGPEFLIYFQGTGAADDSGLPNDRFFAVRPEGSVSTLKIQRTERGDSAVYLCASSSPNRTSGRASYNEQFFGPGTRLTVL.

This clonotype was recorded a few times. The CDR3 DNA follows: TGTGCCAGCAGTGGACCCCAGGGGGTCCACTCTGGGGCCAACGTCCTGACTTTC. Its protein product is CASSGPQGVHSGANVLTF. The chain has TRBV6-2 or TRBV6-3 and TRBJ2-6; TRBD1 matches 7 bases. The CDR3 covers 18 residues. The germline V gene encodes CDR1 MNHEY and CDR2 SVGEGT. The J segment lost 0 bases and the V segment lost 5 bases, leaving 10 bases of the junction unmatched.

V is TRBV2 and J is TRBJ2-3; D is undetermined. The CDR3 spans 12 residues. Trimming cost V 6 bases and J 3 bases, with 7 bases left between them. CDR1 and CDR2 from the germline V gene are SNHLY and FYNNEI. The CDR3 nucleotides read TGTGCCAGCAGCCCAGAAACAGATACGCAGTATTTT. Encoded protein: CASSPETDTQYF.

The chain carries TRBV7-2 and TRBJ2-3; TRBD2 might be the D (5 bases). Trimming shortened V by 3 bases and J by 0 bases, and 10 bases separated the two germline ends. Germline CDR1 and CDR2: SGHTA and FQGNSA. This CDR3 is 15 amino acids long. The CDR3 here is CASSFGKRSTDTQYF. The CDR3 DNA follows: TGTGCCAGCAGCTTCGGGAAAAGGAGCACAGATACGCAGTATTTT.

J is TRBJ2-3 and V is TRBV5-1; D possibly matches TRBD1 or TRBD2 (5 bases each). This CDR3 has 15 amino acids. V lost 4 bases and J lost 4, with 16 bases in between. Germline assignment: CDR1 SGHRS and CDR2 YFSETQ. As DNA, the CDR3 is TGCGCCAGCAGCCCATCGGGGCCCTGGGCAGATACGCAGTATTTT. This translates into CASSPSGPWADTQYF.

The chain links TRBV5-8 to TRBJ2-1; 13 bases agree with TRBD2. V gave up 4 bases and J gave up 9 bases; unmatched junction bases: 10. Germline CDR1 is SGHTS and CDR2 is YDEGEE. The CDR3 length is 16 residues. This CDR3 is CASSPGTSGKGSEQFF. CDR3 nucleotide sequence: TGTGCCAGCAGCCCAGGGACTAGCGGGAAGGGGAGTGAGCAGTTCTTC.

The rearrangement uses TRBV11-2 and TRBJ1-5; 7 bases line up with TRBD1. Germline CDR1 and CDR2: SGHAT and FQNNGV. This CDR3 is built from 17 residues. V lost 2 bases to trimming and J lost 1 base; unmatched junction nucleotides: 8. CDR3 DNA: TGTGCCAGCAGCTTACCTAAGGACAGGATCAGCAATCAGCCCCAGCATTTT. It codes for CASSLPKDRISNQPQHF.

V usage is TRBV11-2 and J usage is TRBJ2-1; no definite D call. V gave up 3 bases and J gave up 8 bases, with 11 bases separating them. Per the germline V gene, CDR1 is SGHAT and CDR2 is FQNNGV. This CDR3 contains 13 residues. CDR3 residues: CASSLPMDDEQFF. CDR3 DNA sequence: TGTGCCAGCAGCTTGCCAATGGACGATGAGCAGTTCTTC.

The chain combines TRBV29-1 with TRBJ2-5; tentative D call: TRBD2 (6 bases). V gave up 4 bases and J gave up 5 bases, with 11 bases separating them. The germline gives CDR1 SQVTM, CDR2 ANQGSEA. CDR3 size: 12 residues. The CDR3 DNA reads as TGCAGCGTTGGTTGGGACTCTGAGACCCAGTACTTC. Protein: CSVGWDSETQYF.

This clonotype was seen a handful of times. This rearrangement joins TRBV20-1 to TRBJ2-1, with 8 bases fitting TRBD2. The tail of the sequence fits TRBJ2-7 better, so the J call may be wrong. Germline assignment: CDR1 DFQATT and CDR2 SNEGSKA (reference sequence). There are 13 residues in the CDR3. The CDR3 protein is CSASWAGGGEQYF. The DNA of the CDR3 is TGCAGTGCTAGTTGGGCGGGAGGCGGCGAGCAGTACTTC.

The chain employs TRBV28 and TRBJ1-1; no definite D call. Deletions cut 2 bases from V and 6 bases from J, with 10 bases between. Germline assignment: CDR1 MDHEN and CDR2 SYDVKM. This CDR3 has 13 residues. The CDR3 region is CASSLPGMPEAFF. CDR3 DNA: TGTGCCAGCAGTTTACCGGGGATGCCTGAAGCTTTCTTT. The full variable domain, completed using reference TRBV28 and TRBJ1-1, is DVKVTQSSRYLVKRTGEKVFLECVQDMDHENMFWYRQDPGLGLRLIYFSYDVKMKEKGDIPEGYSVSREKKERFSLILESASTNQTSMYLCASSLPGMPEAFFGQGTRLTVV.

The chain joins TRBV7-6 to TRBJ1-1; D is unresolved. Trimming removed 5 bases from V and 2 bases from J, with 6 bases in between. Germline CDR1 SGHVS, CDR2 FNYEAQ. The CDR3 is 12 residues long. For the CDR3, the DNA is TGTGCCAGCAGCCCGACTAACACTGAAGCTTTCTTT. Protein product: CASSPTNTEAFF.

The CDR3 region has the DNA TGTGCCAGCACCCCCTTAGGTAAAGCGGGAGGGCCCTACGAGCAGTACTTC. Residues: CASTPLGKAGGPYEQYF. The chain joins TRBV28 to TRBJ2-7, with 10 bases aligning to TRBD2. This CDR3 has 17 amino acids. The V segment lost 7 bases and the J segment 2 bases; nucleotides outside the gene matches: 14. Germline-derived CDR1 and CDR2 are MDHEN and SYDVKM. Drawing the rest from reference TRBV28 and TRBJ2-7, the complete variable domain is DVKVTQSSRYLVKRTGEKVFLECVQDMDHENMFWYRQDPGLGLRLIYFSYDVKMKEKGDIPEGYSVSREKKERFSLILESASTNQTSMYLCASTPLGKAGGPYEQYFGPGTRLTVT.

The J gene is TRBJ2-7, the V gene TRBV19; TRBD2 matches at 13 bases. J was trimmed by 2 bases and V by 6 bases; bases with no gene match: 10. The CDR3 loop spans 17 amino acids. From germline, CDR1 is LNHDA and CDR2 SQIVND (reference sequence). The CDR3 nucleotides are TGTGCCAGTAGCATTGGCGGACTAGCGGGGGAGCCCTACGAGCAGTACTTC. It translates to CASSIGGLAGEPYEQYF.